These 5 T cell receptor beta chains share one sample of origin, sequenced in a study of OX40 agonist ivuxolimab in advanced cancers. Produced via immunoSEQ multiplex PCR; TCRdb's table is partial and in-frame only. The sample includes more than 45,000 clones, roughly 82% of them seen just once. The sample here was CD4+ or CD8+ T cells sorted from blood, taken in a trial of the OX40 agonist ivuxolimab. The receptors come from an adult with an advanced solid tumor such as melanoma, head and neck, liver or kidney cancer.

The V call is TRBV11-3, the J call TRBJ2-2, with 9 bases matching TRBD1. V was pared by 5 bases and J by 6 bases, with 4 bases of the junction left unmatched. The CDR3 contains 14 residues. Germline lookup yields CDR1 SGHNT and CDR2 YENEEA. CDR3 in DNA: TGTGCCAGCAGCCCCCGACAGGGGGCCGGGGAGCTGTTTTTT. Translation: CASSPRQGAGELFF.

This rearrangement joins TRBV11-3 to TRBJ2-7; the match to TRBD2 covers 11 bases. This CDR3 is 15 amino acids long. V was clipped by 3 bases and J by 7 bases; unmatched bases: 8. Germline V gene data show CDR1 as SGHNT and CDR2 as YENEEA. The CDR3 protein is CASSFDPSGRMEQYF. The CDR3 DNA follows: TGTGCCAGCAGCTTTGATCCTAGCGGGAGGATGGAGCAGTACTTC.

This chain links TRBV10-3 with TRBJ2-2; TRBD1 aligns across 8 bases. V lost 5 bases, J lost 6 bases, and 5 bases stayed unmatched. This CDR3 is 14 amino acids long. Germline V gives CDR1 ENHRY, CDR2 SYGVKD. CDR3 sequence reads: CAISPGQDPGELFF. The CDR3 nucleotides read TGTGCCATCAGTCCGGGACAGGACCCCGGGGAGCTGTTTTTT.

This clone was seen only a few times. V usage is TRBV18 and J usage is TRBJ1-1; no firm D call. V lost 3 bases to trimming and J lost 7 bases, with 9 bases between them. CDR1 and CDR2 (germline): KGHSH, LQKENI. This CDR3 is 12 amino acids long. The CDR3 region is CASSPWKSEAFF. Here the CDR3 DNA reads TGTGCCAGCTCACCCTGGAAAAGTGAAGCTTTCTTT. Using reference TRBV18 and TRBJ1-1 for the parts outside the CDR3, the full variable domain is NAGVMQNPRHLVRRRGQEARLRCSPMKGHSHVYWYRQLPEEGLKFMVYLQKENIIDESGMPKERFSAEFPKEGPSILRIQQVVRGDSAAYFCASSPWKSEAFFGQGTRLTVV.

Only one count was recorded for this clone. The chain carries TRBV11-3 and TRBJ2-7, with D possibly matching TRBD2 (5 bases). V was trimmed by 4 bases and J by 6 bases, leaving 13 bases between them. Germline CDR1 and CDR2: SGHNT and YENEEA. There are 13 residues in the CDR3. The CDR3 here is CASSSTGFSEQYF. The CDR3 nucleotides read TGTGCCAGCAGCTCGACGGGGTTCAGCGAGCAGTACTTC.